One sample yielded the 3 T cell receptor beta chains listed below, sequenced in a study of blood T cells in healthy people across ages. Sample-barcoded 5' priming and a J-beta primer mix drove a second PCR of roughly 7 to 11 cycles. TCRdb ran MiXCR on the 5' RACE reads and lists one entry per CDR3 protein. Of roughly 860,000 distinct CDR3 sequences in the sample, approximately 59% were seen once. Sequenced input: blood. These receptors were collected from a man aged 25 to 40 in good health.

V and J are TRBV20-1 and TRBJ2-1; D is possibly TRBD2 (6 bases). Germline CDR1 DFQATT, CDR2 SNEGSKA (reference sequence). The CDR3 spans 15 residues. Trimming cost V 4 bases and J 1 base, with 14 bases left between them. DNA of the CDR3: TGCAGTGCTACCCCGGGACTCTCGTCCTACAATGAGCAGTTCTTC. This gives the protein CSATPGLSSYNEQFF.

The genes are TRBV2 and TRBJ2-7; D unclear. Looked up from germline, CDR1 is SNHLY and CDR2 is FYNNEI. The CDR3 consists of 12 residues. V lost 11 bases to trimming and J lost 2 bases, with 13 bases between them. Written as DNA, the CDR3 is TGTGCCGGCCAAACAGAGACCTACGAGCAGTACTTC. Its protein is CAGQTETYEQYF. Full variable domain (remainder filled in from reference TRBV2 and TRBJ2-7): EPEVTQTPSHQVTQMGQEVILRCVPISNHLYFYWYRQILGQKVEFLVSFYNNEISEKSEIFDDQFSVERPDGSNFTLKIRSTKLEDSAMYFCAGQTETYEQYFGPGTRLTVT.

The rearrangement joins TRBV6-2 or TRBV6-3 to TRBJ1-2; TRBD1 matches at 7 bases. The germline CDR1 and CDR2 sequences are MNHEY and SVGEGT. V was pared by 6 bases and J by 8 bases, with 12 bases of the junction left unmatched. The CDR3 has 14 residues. CDR3: CASSSHGTALGYTF. CDR3 in DNA: TGTGCCAGCAGCTCACACGGGACAGCATTGGGCTACACCTTC.